Shown below are 16 T cell receptor beta chains from a single sample sequenced in a study of blood T cells in healthy people across ages. The second PCR ran about 6 to 11 cycles with a sample-barcoded 5' primer and J-beta primers. TCRdb independently ran MiXCR on the 5' RACE reads; one entry per CDR3 protein. This table has 750,000 to 850,000 distinct CDR3 sequences, about 25% appearing once. These data were also reused for a study on T cells of mothers and their children.

The sample taken for sequencing was blood. The receptors shown here come from a boy aged 5 to 17 in good health.

The V call is TRBV12-3 or TRBV12-4, the J call TRBJ2-3; TRBD2 agrees at 7 bases. This CDR3 region has 12 residues. This CDR3 reads CAGRAGIDAEYF. For the CDR3, the DNA is TGTGCTGGCAGAGCGGGAATCGATGCGGAGTATTTT.

This clonotype was recorded many times. For the CDR3, the DNA is TGTGCCAGCAGGATGACAGGGGGGCAAGAGACCCAGTACTTC. Its protein product is CASRMTGGQETQYF. The V and J genes are TRBV7-2 and TRBJ2-5; TRBD1 aligns across 9 bases. V lost 6 bases and J lost 2; bases outside the gene matches: 4. The germline gives CDR1 SGHTA, CDR2 FQGNSA. The CDR3 has 14 residues.

Only a few counts were recorded for this clonotype. The chain uses TRBV7-2 and TRBJ2-5; D assignment may be TRBD1 or TRBD2 (5 bases each). Near its end, the DNA agrees better with TRBJ2-7, so the J call may be wrong. Germline CDR1 reads SGHTA; CDR2 reads FQGNSA. There are 15 residues in the CDR3. CDR3 residues: CASSLGRDSSYEQYF. The CDR3 coding sequence is TGTGCCAGCAGCCTGGGACGGGATAGCTCCTACGAGCAGTACTTC.

This clonotype showed up just a few times. The chain recombines TRBV12-3 or TRBV12-4 with TRBJ1-6, with 7 bases fitting TRBD1. This CDR3 region has 15 residues. The junction had 11 bases not matched to a gene; V was cut back by 6 bases and J by 9 bases. As DNA, the CDR3 is TGTGCCAGCAGCCCCCGACAGGGTGGAGGTTCACCCCTCCACTTT. This gives the protein CASSPRQGGGSPLHF.

V is TRBV20-1 and J is TRBJ2-5; D is ambiguous. The end of the DNA is better explained by TRBJ2-1, so the J call may be wrong. CDR1 is DFQATT and CDR2 is SNEGSKA in the germline V gene (reference sequence). This CDR3 is built from 12 residues. The CDR3 region has the DNA TGCAGTGCTTCAATTCGGGCGTCTGAGCAGTTCTTC. Protein: CSASIRASEQFF.

V and J are TRBV5-1 and TRBJ2-5, with 8 bases aligning to TRBD1. The J call is uncertain, as TRBJ2-1 better fits the DNA end. CDR1 is SGHRS, CDR2 YFSETQ, per germline. The CDR3 sequence is 15 residues long. The CDR3 here is CASSLETGVYNEQFF. In nucleotides, the CDR3 is TGCGCCAGCAGCTTGGAGACAGGGGTATACAATGAGCAGTTCTTC.

This clonotype was counted between two and nine times. The rearrangement uses TRBV27 and TRBJ1-1; D is ambiguous. V lost 3 bases and J 3 bases, leaving 8 bases between the germline ends. Germline CDR1 MNHEY, CDR2 SMNVEV (reference sequence). The CDR3 is made up of 13 amino acids. Here the CDR3 DNA reads TGTGCCAGCAGTTTGAACGGGGACACTGAAGCTTTCTTT. As protein: CASSLNGDTEAFF.

The chain is built from TRBV7-2 and TRBJ2-1; 12 nucleotides line up with TRBD2. This CDR3 spans 14 amino acids. Germline-derived CDR1 and CDR2 are SGHTA and FQGNSA. Unmatched junction bases numbered 7, after V lost 8 bases and J lost 8 bases. The CDR3 sequence: CASGLAGGYYEQFF. CDR3 DNA sequence: TGTGCCAGCGGGCTAGCGGGGGGGTATTATGAGCAGTTCTTC.

This chain uses TRBV20-1 with TRBJ1-2, with D possibly matching TRBD1 (6 bases). Germline-derived CDR1 and CDR2 are DFQATT and SNEGSKA (reference sequence). The CDR3 runs to 13 residues. Trimming took off 5 bases at V and 4 bases at J, with 14 bases between the two ends. CDR3 region: CSAFQGQIYGYTF. CDR3 coding DNA: TGCAGTGCTTTCCAAGGACAGATCTATGGCTACACCTTC.

On this clonotype itself: At one of its ends the junction is not consistent with the germline gene, which may arise from a read error. The chain carries TRBV28 and TRBJ2-5; tentatively, D is TRBD2 (5 bases). The germline gives CDR1 MDHEN, CDR2 SYDVKM. CDR3 length equals 14 residues. For the CDR3, the DNA is TGTGCCAGCAGTTGGGCCCTTGGAAGGGAGACCAAGTACTTC. This translates into CASSWALGRETKYF. The full variable domain, completed using reference TRBV28 and TRBJ2-5, is DVKVTQSSRYLVKRTGEKVFLECVQDMDHENMFWYRQDPGLGLRLIYFSYDVKMKEKGDIPEGYSVSREKKERFSLILESASTNQTSMYLCASSWALGRETKYFGPGTRLLVL.

The V gene is TRBV4-3, the J gene TRBJ1-1, with D possibly TRBD1 on 6 matching bases. The CDR3 contains 16 residues. Trimming left V 1 base short and J 5 bases short, with 17 bases between. Looked up from germline, CDR1 is LGHNA and CDR2 is YSLEER. The DNA of the CDR3 is TGCGCCAGCAGCCAAGGTCTCGGGGGCGTGTGGACTGAAGCTTTCTTT. This encodes CASSQGLGGVWTEAFF.

This clonotype was picked up a small number of times. V and J are TRBV6-1 and TRBJ1-2; D is possibly TRBD1 (5 bases). Trimming left V 6 bases short and J 2 bases short, with 10 bases between. The CDR3 is 13 residues long. CDR1 MNHNS and CDR2 SASEGT come from the germline V gene. The CDR3 nucleotides are TGTGCCAGCAGAGTCCGACAGAACTATGGCTACACCTTC. Amino acid sequence: CASRVRQNYGYTF.

DNA for the CDR3: TGCAGCGTTGAAGCTGGGGGGGTACAGTTCTTC. Amino acid sequence: CSVEAGGVQFF. The chain joins TRBV29-1 to TRBJ2-1; TRBD2 aligns across 7 bases. V shed 1 base and J 13 bases; nucleotides not matched to a gene: 4. The CDR3 is 11 amino acids. The V gene's germline CDR1 is SQVTM and CDR2 ANQGSEA.

There are a few counts of this clonotype. The J gene is TRBJ2-7, the V gene TRBV6-2 or TRBV6-3, with D uncertain. Deletions cut 2 bases from V and 2 bases from J, with 4 bases between. The CDR3 length is 12 residues. CDR1 and CDR2 from the germline V gene are MNHEY and SVGEGT. The CDR3 spells CASSYGTYEQYF. DNA for the CDR3: TGTGCCAGCAGTTACGGGACCTACGAGCAGTACTTC.

This rearrangement joins TRBV10-3 to TRBJ1-1; D is unresolved. With 0 bases removed from V and 5 bases from J, the gap between germline ends came to 13 bases. CDR3 length: 15 amino acids. CDR1 and CDR2 (germline): ENHRY, SYGVKD. The CDR3: CAISESPTPGTEAFF. CDR3 nucleotide sequence: TGTGCCATCAGTGAGTCCCCGACCCCGGGGACTGAAGCTTTCTTT.

The chain has TRBV28 and TRBJ2-7, with D possibly matching TRBD1 (6 bases). The CDR3 has 15 amino acids. V dropped 5 bases and J dropped 0 bases, with 14 bases sitting between them. Germline V gene data show CDR1 as MDHEN and CDR2 as SYDVKM. CDR3 sequence (DNA): TGTGCCAGCAGTCCATGGGACACCCTCTCCTACGAGCAGTACTTC. It translates to CASSPWDTLSYEQYF. The variable domain in full, with the rest retrieved from reference TRBV28 and TRBJ2-7, is DVKVTQSSRYLVKRTGEKVFLECVQDMDHENMFWYRQDPGLGLRLIYFSYDVKMKEKGDIPEGYSVSREKKERFSLILESASTNQTSMYLCASSPWDTLSYEQYFGPGTRLTVT.